The source of this TCR beta chain is a study of T cell responses to AZD1222 COVID-19 vaccine. The study's findings and limits: Mapped onto spike, vaccine-associated CD4 TCRs spanned it and were dominant at 160-218 and 743-854. The donor cohort was predominantly white British with a female majority, and clonal diversity may have been underestimated.

Note on this clone: Its antigen is unidentified.

Germline V gene lookup returns CDR1 SGHDT and CDR2 YYEEEE. The CDR3 covers 15 residues. The J segment lost 10 bases and the V segment lost 4 bases, leaving 13 bases of the junction unmatched. Libraries were prepared by immunoSEQ multiplex PCR; TCRdb keeps only in-frame clonotypes and omits some of them. The data hold about 130,000 clones, with 80% to 90% observed a single time. Sequenced material: peripheral blood, taken 28 days after the second AZD1222 dose. This clonotype was obtained from an adult who received the AZD1222 COVID-19 vaccine. The rearrangement joins TRBV5-6 to TRBJ2-1; 8 bases agree with TRBD2. The CDR3 sequence: CASSADGGARGEQFF. The CDR3 bases are TGTGCCAGCAGCGCAGACGGGGGGGCCAGAGGGGAGCAGTTCTTC.